Listed here are 9 T cell receptor beta chains from one sample, sequenced in a study of glioma-infiltrating T cells. Using RNA template, CDR3s of TCR alpha and beta were amplified with iRepertoire arm-PCR. TCRdb reprocessed the multiplex PCR reads with MiXCR, giving one entry per CDR3 protein. This sample has over 140,000 distinct CDR3 sequences; roughly two fifths occur once, and the top ten carry roughly 20%. Material for sequencing was glioma tissue, nonneoplastic brain tissue, or PBMCs (not recorded which). The receptors come from a human donor with low-grade glioma or glioblastoma, undergoing nonglioma brain surgery, or in good health (not recorded which).

This clonotype was observed at least ten times. This chain connects TRBV6-2 or TRBV6-3 to TRBJ1-1; a possible D gene is TRBD1 (5 bases). V lost 2 bases to trimming and J lost 0 bases, with 7 bases between them. Germline CDR1 reads MNHEY; CDR2 reads SVGEGT. The CDR3 length is 14 residues. The CDR3 nucleotides read TGTGCCAGCAGTTACGACAGAGTGAACACTGAAGCTTTCTTT. The encoded protein is CASSYDRVNTEAFF.

Written as DNA, the CDR3 is TGTGCCAGCAGGCAGGGGGCGGAAACTGAAGCTTTCTTT. It specifies CASRQGAETEAFF. The rearrangement joins TRBV7-9 to TRBJ1-1; TRBD1 agrees at 8 bases. The germline gives CDR1 SEHNR, CDR2 FQNEAQ (reference sequence). This CDR3 comprises 13 residues. Germline trimming cut 6 bases from V and 5 bases from J; bases unmatched to any gene: 5.

J is TRBJ2-7 and V is TRBV6-1; no clear D. Germline loops: CDR1 MNHNS, CDR2 SASEGT. The CDR3 runs to 12 residues. V was trimmed by 2 bases and J by 5 bases, leaving 7 bases between them. CDR3 DNA: TGTGCCAGCAGTGAAAACCGGGACGAGCAGTACTTC. It encodes CASSENRDEQYF.

The CDR3 nucleotides are TGTGCCAGCTCGCCCGGCGGAACATACGAGCAGTACTTC. It is translated as CASSPGGTYEQYF. The gene calls are TRBV18 and TRBJ2-7; no reliable D call. The CDR3 runs to 13 residues. V was shortened by 6 bases and J by 4 bases, with 13 bases between the two germline ends. The V gene's germline CDR1 is KGHSH and CDR2 LQKENI.

The V gene is TRBV7-9, the J gene TRBJ1-3; D uncertain. CDR1 and CDR2 (germline): SEHNR, FQNEAQ (reference sequence). V shed 6 bases and J shed 7 bases, with 7 bases lying between them. CDR3 length: 11 residues. Here the CDR3 DNA reads TGTGCCAGCAGAATCGGGAACACCATATATTTT. Translated, it gives CASRIGNTIYF.

In its sample, this clonotype was seen many times. This chain links TRBV20-1 with TRBJ1-2; 8 positions agree with TRBD1. The trim removed 6 bases at V and 6 bases at J, leaving 9 bases unmatched. Germline loops: CDR1 DFQATT, CDR2 SNEGSKA (reference sequence). The CDR3 has 13 residues. CDR3 loop: CSAEDRGGDGYTF. The CDR3 DNA is TGCAGTGCCGAAGACAGGGGTGGCGATGGCTACACCTTC.

This chain joins TRBV6-1 and TRBJ2-1; the match to TRBD1 covers 7 bases. The CDR3 contains 16 residues. Trimming removed 7 bases from V and 2 bases from J; junction bases left unmatched: 11. Germline assignment: CDR1 MNHNS and CDR2 SASEGT. The CDR3 nucleotides are TGTGCCAGCACTCGATCAGGGGGAGACGCCTACAATGAGCAGTTCTTC. This codes for CASTRSGGDAYNEQFF.

The chain uses TRBV29-1 and TRBJ2-1, with D unclear. V was trimmed by 0 bases and J by 0 bases, leaving 9 bases between them. Germline values: CDR1 SQVTM, CDR2 ANQGSEA. The CDR3 extends over 15 amino acids. CDR3 coding DNA: TGCAGCGTTGAAGACGGGCGGAACTCCTACAATGAGCAGTTCTTC. Protein product: CSVEDGRNSYNEQFF.

Concerning this clonotype: One base away lies a much larger clone, so this may be a sequencing read error. This chain joins TRBV6-5 and TRBJ2-1; 9 nucleotides agree with TRBD1. This CDR3 is built from 14 residues. Germline loops: CDR1 MNHEY, CDR2 SVGAGI. This chain's CDR3 is CASRAGTGISEEFF. The CDR3 bases are TGTGCCAGCAGAGCCGGGACAGGGATCAGTGAGGAGTTCTTC.